Detailed here is one TCR beta chain. This entry belongs to a study of T cells in Graves' hyperthyroidism and ophthalmopathy. Study overall: Peripheral blood draws took place at initial diagnosis, ahead of any treatment.

The TCR beta CDR3 regions underwent amplification using RNA transcripts as the source. Researchers ran a first-round RT-PCR on the TCR CDR3 using the HTBI primer set. MiXCR, run by TCRdb on the multiplex PCR reads, gives a single entry per CDR3 protein. The data contain 450,000 to 650,000 distinct CDR3 sequences, approximately 14% of them singletons. The CDR3 has 14 residues. V lost 1 base and J lost 11, with 16 bases in between. Per germline, CDR1 LNHDA and CDR2 SQIVND (reference sequence). The sequence derives from a woman between 18 and 29 years old with Graves' ophthalmopathy. J is TRBJ2-3 and V is TRBV19; TRBD1 or TRBD2 may be the D gene (5 bases each). Material for sequencing was blood. In DNA, the CDR3 is TGTGCCAGTAGTATAGCACTAGGGGAACGCGGGCAGTATTTT. Its protein product is CASSIALGERGQYF.